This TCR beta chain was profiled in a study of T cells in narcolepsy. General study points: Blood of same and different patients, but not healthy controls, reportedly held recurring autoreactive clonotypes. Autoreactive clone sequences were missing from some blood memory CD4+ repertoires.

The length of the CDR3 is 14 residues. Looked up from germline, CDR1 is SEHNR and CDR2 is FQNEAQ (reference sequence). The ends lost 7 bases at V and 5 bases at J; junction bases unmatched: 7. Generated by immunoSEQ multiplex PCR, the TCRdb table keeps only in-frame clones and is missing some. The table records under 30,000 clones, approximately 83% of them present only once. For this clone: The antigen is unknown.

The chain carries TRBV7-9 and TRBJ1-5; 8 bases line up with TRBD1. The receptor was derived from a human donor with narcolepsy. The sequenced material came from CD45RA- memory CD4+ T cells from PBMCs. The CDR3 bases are TGTGCCAGCATGACAGGGGATAAACATCAGCCCCAGCATTTT. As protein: CASMTGDKHQPQHF.